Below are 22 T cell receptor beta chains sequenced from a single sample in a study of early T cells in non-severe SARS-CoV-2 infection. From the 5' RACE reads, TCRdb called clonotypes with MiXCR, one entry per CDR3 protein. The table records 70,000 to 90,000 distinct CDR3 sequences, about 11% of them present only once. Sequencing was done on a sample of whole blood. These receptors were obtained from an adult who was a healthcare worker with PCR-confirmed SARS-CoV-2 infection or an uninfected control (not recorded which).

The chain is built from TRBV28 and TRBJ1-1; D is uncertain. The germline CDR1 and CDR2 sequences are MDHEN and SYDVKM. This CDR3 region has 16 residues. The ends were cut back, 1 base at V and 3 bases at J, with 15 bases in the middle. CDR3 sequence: CASSLSGRRAYTEAFF. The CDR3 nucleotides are TGTGCCAGCAGTTTATCGGGGAGAAGGGCATACACTGAAGCTTTCTTT. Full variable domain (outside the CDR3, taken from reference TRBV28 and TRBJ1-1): DVKVTQSSRYLVKRTGEKVFLECVQDMDHENMFWYRQDPGLGLRLIYFSYDVKMKEKGDIPEGYSVSREKKERFSLILESASTNQTSMYLCASSLSGRRAYTEAFFGQGTRLTVV.

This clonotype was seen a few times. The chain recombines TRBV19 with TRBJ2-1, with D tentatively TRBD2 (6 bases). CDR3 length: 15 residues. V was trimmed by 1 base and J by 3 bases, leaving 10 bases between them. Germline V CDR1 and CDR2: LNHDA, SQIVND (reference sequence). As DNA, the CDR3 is TGTGCCAGTAGTATAGCGGACTACCTCTACAATGAGCAGTTCTTC. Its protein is CASSIADYLYNEQFF.

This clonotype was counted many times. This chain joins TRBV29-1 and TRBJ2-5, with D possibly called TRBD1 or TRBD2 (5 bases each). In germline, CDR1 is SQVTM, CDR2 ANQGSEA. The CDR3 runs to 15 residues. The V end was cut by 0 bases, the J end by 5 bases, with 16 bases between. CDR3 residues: CSVEDRGRPGETQYF. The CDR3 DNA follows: TGCAGCGTTGAAGACCGGGGCCGGCCCGGGGAGACCCAGTACTTC.

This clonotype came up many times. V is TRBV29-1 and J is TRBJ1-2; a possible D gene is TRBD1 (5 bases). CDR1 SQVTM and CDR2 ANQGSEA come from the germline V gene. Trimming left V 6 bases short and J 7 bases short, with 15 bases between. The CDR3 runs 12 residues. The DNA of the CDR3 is TGCAGCGTCGAGGGGACCGACGCTGGCTACACCTTC. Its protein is CSVEGTDAGYTF.

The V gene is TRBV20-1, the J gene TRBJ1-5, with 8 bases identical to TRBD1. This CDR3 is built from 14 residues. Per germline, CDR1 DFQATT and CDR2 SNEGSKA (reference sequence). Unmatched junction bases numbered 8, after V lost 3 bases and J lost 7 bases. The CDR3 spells CSARSQGGRQPQHF. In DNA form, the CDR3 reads TGCAGTGCTAGGTCACAGGGGGGAAGGCAGCCCCAGCATTTT.

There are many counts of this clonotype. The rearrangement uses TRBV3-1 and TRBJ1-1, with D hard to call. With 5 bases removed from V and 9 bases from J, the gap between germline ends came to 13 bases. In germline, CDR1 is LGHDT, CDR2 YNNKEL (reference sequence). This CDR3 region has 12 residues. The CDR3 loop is CASSGEDWQAFF. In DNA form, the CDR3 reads TGTGCCAGCAGCGGGGAGGACTGGCAAGCTTTCTTT.

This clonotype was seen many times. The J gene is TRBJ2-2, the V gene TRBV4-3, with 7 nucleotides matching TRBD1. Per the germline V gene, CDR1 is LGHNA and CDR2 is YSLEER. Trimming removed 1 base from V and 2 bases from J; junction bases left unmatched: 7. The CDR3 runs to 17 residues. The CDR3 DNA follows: TGCGCCAGCAGCCAAGCTCCCGACAGGGTTAACACCGGGGAGCTGTTTTTT. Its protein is CASSQAPDRVNTGELFF.

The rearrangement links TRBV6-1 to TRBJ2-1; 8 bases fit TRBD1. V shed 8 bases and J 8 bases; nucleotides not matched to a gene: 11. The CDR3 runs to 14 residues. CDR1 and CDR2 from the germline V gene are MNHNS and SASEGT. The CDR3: CASAPGQGVDEQFF. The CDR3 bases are TGTGCCAGCGCCCCCGGACAGGGTGTGGATGAGCAGTTCTTC.

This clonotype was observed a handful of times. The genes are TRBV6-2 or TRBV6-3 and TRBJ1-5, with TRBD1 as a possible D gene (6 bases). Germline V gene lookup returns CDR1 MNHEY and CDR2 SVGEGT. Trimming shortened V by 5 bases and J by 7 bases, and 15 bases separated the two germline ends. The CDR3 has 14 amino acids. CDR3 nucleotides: TGTGCCAGCAGTGGACAGCCTCGAGGACAGCCCCAGCATTTT. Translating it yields CASSGQPRGQPQHF.

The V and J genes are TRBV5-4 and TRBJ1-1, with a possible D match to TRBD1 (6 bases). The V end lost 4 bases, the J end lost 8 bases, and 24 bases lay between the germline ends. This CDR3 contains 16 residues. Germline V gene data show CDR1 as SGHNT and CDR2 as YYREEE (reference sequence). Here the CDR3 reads CASSRGTGRGLEEAFF. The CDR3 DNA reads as TGTGCCAGCAGCCGGGGGACCGGCAGGGGTTTAGAAGAAGCTTTCTTT.

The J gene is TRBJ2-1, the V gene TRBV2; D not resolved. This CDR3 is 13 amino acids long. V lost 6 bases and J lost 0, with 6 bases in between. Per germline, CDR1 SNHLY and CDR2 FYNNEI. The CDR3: CASRAASYNEQFF. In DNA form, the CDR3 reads TGTGCCAGCAGGGCGGCCTCCTACAATGAGCAGTTCTTC.

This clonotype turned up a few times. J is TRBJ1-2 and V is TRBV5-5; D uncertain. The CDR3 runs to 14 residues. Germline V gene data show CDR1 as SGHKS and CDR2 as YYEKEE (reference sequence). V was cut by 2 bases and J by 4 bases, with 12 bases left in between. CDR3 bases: TGTGCCAGCAGCTTTCCGGCAGAGGGCTATGGCTACACCTTC. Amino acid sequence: CASSFPAEGYGYTF.

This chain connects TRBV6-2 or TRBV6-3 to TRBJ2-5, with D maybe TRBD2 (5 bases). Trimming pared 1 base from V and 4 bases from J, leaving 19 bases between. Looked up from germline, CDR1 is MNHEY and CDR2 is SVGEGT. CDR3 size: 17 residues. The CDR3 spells CASSYWRTLVTRETQYF. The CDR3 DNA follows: TGTGCCAGCAGTTACTGGAGGACTCTAGTTACGCGAGAGACCCAGTACTTC.

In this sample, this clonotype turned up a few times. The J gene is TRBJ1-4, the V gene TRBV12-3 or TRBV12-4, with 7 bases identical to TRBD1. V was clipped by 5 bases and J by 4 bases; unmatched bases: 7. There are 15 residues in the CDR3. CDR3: CASSLYRGHNEKLFF. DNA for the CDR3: TGTGCCAGCAGTCTCTACAGGGGACATAATGAAAAACTGTTTTTT.

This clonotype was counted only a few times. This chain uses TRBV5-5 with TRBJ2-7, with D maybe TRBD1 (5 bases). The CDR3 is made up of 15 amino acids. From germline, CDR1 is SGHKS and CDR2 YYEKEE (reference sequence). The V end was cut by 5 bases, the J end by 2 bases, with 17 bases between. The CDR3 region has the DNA TGTGCCAGCAGACCCGTCTCACAGGATCCCTACGAGCAGTACTTC. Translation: CASRPVSQDPYEQYF.

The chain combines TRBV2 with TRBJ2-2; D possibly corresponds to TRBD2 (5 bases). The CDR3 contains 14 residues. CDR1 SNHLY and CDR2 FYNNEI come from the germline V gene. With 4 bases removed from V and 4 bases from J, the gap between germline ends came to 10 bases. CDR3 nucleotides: TGTGCCAGCAGTGGTAGCGATTTCACCGGGGAGCTGTTTTTT. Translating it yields CASSGSDFTGELFF. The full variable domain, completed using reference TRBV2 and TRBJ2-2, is EPEVTQTPSHQVTQMGQEVILRCVPISNHLYFYWYRQILGQKVEFLVSFYNNEISEKSEIFDDQFSVERPDGSNFTLKIRSTKLEDSAMYFCASSGSDFTGELFFGEGSRLTVL.

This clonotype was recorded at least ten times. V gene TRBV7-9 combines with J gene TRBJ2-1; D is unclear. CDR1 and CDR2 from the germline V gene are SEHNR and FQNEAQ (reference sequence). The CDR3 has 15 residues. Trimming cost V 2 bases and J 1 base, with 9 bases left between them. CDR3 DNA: TGTGCCAGCAGCTTACTCCGCGGTTCCTACAATGAGCAGTTCTTC. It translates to CASSLLRGSYNEQFF.

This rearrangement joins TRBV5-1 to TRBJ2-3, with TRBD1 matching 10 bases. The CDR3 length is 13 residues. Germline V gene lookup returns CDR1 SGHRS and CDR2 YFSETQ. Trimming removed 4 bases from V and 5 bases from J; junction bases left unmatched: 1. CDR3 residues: CASSRDRGDTQYF. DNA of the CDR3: TGCGCCAGCAGCAGGGACAGGGGAGATACGCAGTATTTT.

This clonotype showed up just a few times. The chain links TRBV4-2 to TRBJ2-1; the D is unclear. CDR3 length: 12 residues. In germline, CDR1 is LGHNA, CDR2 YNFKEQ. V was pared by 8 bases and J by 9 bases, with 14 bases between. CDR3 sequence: CASEGSFGEQFF. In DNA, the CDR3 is TGTGCCAGCGAAGGCAGCTTCGGTGAGCAGTTCTTC.

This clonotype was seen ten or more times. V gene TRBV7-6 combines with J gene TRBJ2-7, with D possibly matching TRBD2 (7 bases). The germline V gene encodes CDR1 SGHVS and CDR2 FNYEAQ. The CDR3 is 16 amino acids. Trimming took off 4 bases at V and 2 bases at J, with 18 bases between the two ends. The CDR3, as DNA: TGTGCCAGCAGCTCATCTAGGGGGGGAGGTACCTACGAGCAGTACTTC. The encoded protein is CASSSSRGGGTYEQYF.

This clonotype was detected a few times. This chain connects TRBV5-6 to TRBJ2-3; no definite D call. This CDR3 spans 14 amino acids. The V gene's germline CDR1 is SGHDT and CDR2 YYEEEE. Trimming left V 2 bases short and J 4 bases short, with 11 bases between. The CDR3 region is CASSFDSESDTQYF. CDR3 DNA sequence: TGTGCCAGCAGCTTTGACTCTGAGTCAGATACGCAGTATTTT.

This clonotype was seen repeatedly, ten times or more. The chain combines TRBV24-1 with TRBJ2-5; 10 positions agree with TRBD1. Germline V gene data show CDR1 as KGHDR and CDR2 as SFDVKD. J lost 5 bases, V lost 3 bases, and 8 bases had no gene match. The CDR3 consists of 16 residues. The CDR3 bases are TGTGCCACCAGTGATGGTGGGACAGGGGTACAGGAGACCCAGTACTTC. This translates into CATSDGGTGVQETQYF.